The clone carrying this T cell receptor beta chain was observed a few times. Trimming left V 0 bases short and J 4 bases short, with 14 bases between. CDR1 SGHRS and CDR2 YFSETQ come from the germline V gene. The CDR3 is 17 residues long. TCRdb re-analysed the 5' RACE reads in MiXCR, keeping a single row per CDR3 protein. This table holds tens of thousands of distinct CDR3 sequences, 15% to 20% found once. The data were taken from a study of T cells of healthy individuals. The source is a human donor in good health. The chain couples TRBV5-1 to TRBJ2-6; D perhaps matches TRBD1 (5 bases). As DNA, the CDR3 is TGCGCCAGCAGCTTGGGACAGCCAGGGATAGGGGCCAACGTCCTGACTTTC. It codes for CASSLGQPGIGANVLTF.